This T cell receptor beta chain was recorded in a study of brain T cells in children with intractable seizures. Study outcomes and limitations: Pre- and post-surgery blood differed in depth, so pre-surgery absences may be undersampling.

Repertoires were generated with immunoSEQ multiplex PCR, while TCRdb's copy carries only in-frame clones and drops some. The sample has 65,000 to 85,000 clones; roughly 91% are singletons. V gave up 6 bases and J gave up 5 bases; unmatched junction bases: 9. The germline CDR1 and CDR2 sequences are MRHNA and SNTAGT. The CDR3 length is 16 residues. At least one anti-epileptic drug was given before surgery. Note on this clone: Its antigen is unidentified.

Sample: peripheral blood, taken at surgery. The receptor's source is a boy in the first two years of life with tuberous sclerosis and intractable seizures. This chain uses TRBV6-4 with TRBJ2-2; TRBD2 agrees at 10 bases. The CDR3 loop reads CASSPTSGEGTGELFF. In DNA, the CDR3 is TGTGCCAGCAGCCCTACTAGCGGGGAAGGGACCGGGGAGCTGTTTTTT.